The following is a T cell receptor (beta chain) sequence with its context. This clone was seen at least ten times. Its specific antigen is unknown. Base qualities are not at hand, and no much larger clone is one base apart. The sample comes from a study of shared clonotypes between healthy human individuals (dated by TCRdb to between 2020 and 2021). The study in broad terms: The cohort included a few men and a couple of women between 18 and 49 years of age. To increase sequencing depth and limit assay-specific biases, TCR repertoire library preparation and sequencing were carried out by different laboratories using diverse techniques. To estimate repertoire size and how much clonotypes are shared between individuals, the study performed deep sequencing of blood TCR repertoires from roughly five healthy adults. For each donor, CD4 naive and CD4 memory were each run on three plates, CD8 naive on two plates, and CD8 memory on one plate. Between about 0.8 and 9 billion PBMCs per donor were obtained by leukapheresis.

Healthy HIV-negative adults with no recently reported acute infections or vaccinations were included as donors. Every donor was a Caucasian adult residing in Nashville, Tennessee, USA. CD8 memory samples were composed of magnetically selected CD45RO+ cells combined with CCR7-negative CD45RA+ effector memory (TemRA) cells. After blood collection by leukapheresis, PBMCs were isolated using Ficoll-Histopaque density gradient centrifugation and then cryopreserved in the vapor phase of liquid nitrogen. Analytical flow cytometry was used to check the purity and quantity of every magnetically sorted T cell population. Genomic DNA was isolated from every sorted fraction and measured by UV absorbance on a Nanodrop 2000c. TCR CDR3 regions were amplified from genomic DNA by multiplex PCR using the deep immunoSEQ assay. Genomic DNA extracted from each cell subset was distributed evenly over all wells of several immunoSEQ 96-well plates, and each plate served as one replicate. For sorted subsets, each replicate PCR was loaded with about 0.2 ug genomic DNA, equivalent to 30,000 to 35,000 T cell genomes. Purified libraries were quantified with a Qubit 3.0 fluorometer, sized on a Bioanalyzer 2100, and re-quantified with the KAPA Library Quantification kit. A separate single-read 150-cycle Illumina NextSeq 550 flow cell was used to sequence each immunoSEQ 96-well plate. In the paper's pipeline: Because the immunoSEQ output held only junctional sequences and lacked quality scores, the filtering could not match the filtering applied to full-length reads. Sequences were annotated with PyIR, a Python wrapper for IgBLAST v1.9, and V/J genes and CDR3 were assigned using IMGT germline references. Reads were removed for weak V/J assignments (E-value above 1e-6), missing CDR3, stop codons, out-of-frame junctions, or ambiguous translated residues. V3J clonotypes were defined as sequences sharing an identical inferred V gene, J gene, and CDR3 amino acid sequence. Percentage overlap between repertoires was computed as shared unique clonotypes divided by the size of the smaller repertoire. RTK rarefaction, the Chao1 estimator, and Recon v2.1 estimates of unobserved clonotypes were used to assess repertoire richness. Generation probabilities for all TCRbeta clonotypes obtained by the gDNA method from several donors were computed using OLGA. TCRdb provides this immuneACCESS table in a form limited to in-frame rearrangements. Some clones are lacking; in checked studies, under half of them reflect an unresolved V gene, and why the rest are absent is not known. V, J and clone size are those of that table, while D and trimming were read from the DNA. This sample holds under 120,000 clones; around 71% were observed only once. About 24% of the sample is in the top ten clones.

The research as a whole found: Compared with non-shared clonotypes, clonotypes shared by all four sorted-subset donors had higher generation probabilities. Based on pairwise subsampling, the degree of clonotype sharing among donors was expected to be affected by sequencing depth. The genetic and exposure-history diversity represented was limited by the small number of donors. Sampling was restricted to blood, and TCR repertoires in tissues likely differ from the TCR repertoires found in blood. Sharing across a handful of donors was observed for around 5% of naive CD4, less than 4% of naive CD8, roughly 2.3% of memory CD4, and around 0.42% of memory CD8 clonotypes. Estimated clonotype richness was generally larger for naive than for memory subsets. Even with the large sequencing depth, rarefaction of the sorted-subset datasets indicated that sequencing was incomplete.

The sequenced material came from memory CD8+ T cells sorted from blood. The intended sense of this specimen's cell subset or site label: CD45RO+ cells pooled with CCR7-negative TemRA cells. The receptor was isolated from a woman aged 25 to 45 in good health.

The CDR3 reads as follows: CASSLGESGAVYTF. At the DNA level, the sequence is TGTGCCAGCAGCTTGGGAGAGTCCGGGGCGGTCTACACCTTC. The V and J segments used are TRBV5-6 and TRBJ1-2; the D gene is perhaps TRBD1, on 5 matching bases. The germline ends are 16 bases apart after V is trimmed by 0 bases and J by 10 bases. Including the terminal cysteine and phenylalanine, the CDR3 comprises 14 residues. Of all the DNA, just the CDR3 is kept, 42 bases in frame from base 1. Reading the germline V gene gives CDR1 SGHDT and CDR2 YYEEEE.